A single sample gave rise to the 11 T cell receptor beta chains below, sequenced in a study of cytomegalovirus exposure and HLA in healthy donors. Profiled with immunoSEQ multiplex PCR; TCRdb holds only in-frame clones, not every one. The sample lists about 280,000 clones; 65% to 90% were seen once. Input material: PBMCs. Receptors originate from a woman between 18 and 29 years old in good health and CMV-seronegative.

The chain combines TRBV28 with TRBJ1-1; 7 bases fit TRBD1. V lost 7 bases, J lost 0 bases, and 8 bases stayed unmatched. The CDR3 is made up of 15 amino acids. CDR1 is MDHEN and CDR2 is SYDVKM in the germline V gene. The CDR3 loop reads CASTRSQGMNTEAFF. The CDR3 region has the DNA TGTGCCAGCACCAGGTCACAGGGGATGAACACTGAAGCTTTCTTT.

J is TRBJ2-3 and V is TRBV7-6, with 9 nucleotides matching TRBD2. CDR3 length: 15 residues. Losses at the gene ends were 3 bases for V and 3 bases for J; bases not matched to a gene: 4. Germline loops: CDR1 SGHVS, CDR2 FNYEAQ. CDR3 loop: CASSLGLARTDTQYF. CDR3 sequence (DNA): TGTGCCAGCAGCTTGGGACTAGCAAGGACAGATACGCAGTATTTT. The variable domain in full, completed from reference TRBV7-6 and TRBJ2-3, reads GAGVSQSPRYKVTKRGQDVALRCDPISGHVSLYWYRQALGQGPEFLTYFNYEAQQDKSGLPNDRFSAERPEGSISTLTIQRTEQRDSAMYRCASSLGLARTDTQYFGPGTRLTVL.

The chain couples TRBV6-5 to TRBJ1-4, with D tentatively TRBD1 (5 bases). The CDR3 loop spans 15 amino acids. The V end lost 5 bases, the J end lost 5 bases, and 15 bases lay between the germline ends. The germline V gene has CDR1 MNHEY and CDR2 SVGAGI. The CDR3 DNA reads as TGTGCCAGCAGTCGCGGCGGGGGAGGGAATGAAAAACTGTTTTTT. Its protein is CASSRGGGGNEKLFF.

The V call is TRBV14, the J call TRBJ1-5; D is uncertain. Germline CDR1 SGHDN, CDR2 FVKESK. Trimming shortened V by 5 bases and J by 6 bases, and 11 bases separated the two germline ends. The CDR3 totals 13 residues. CDR3 sequence (DNA): TGTGCCAGCAGCGATGAATTCGGTCAGCCCCAGCATTTT. Translation: CASSDEFGQPQHF.

V is TRBV27 and J is TRBJ2-7; D not resolved. Germline V lookup: CDR1 MNHEY, CDR2 SMNVEV (reference sequence). Trimming took 10 bases from V and 2 from J, leaving 15 bases between them. The CDR3 is 13 residues long. Here the CDR3 reads CATRKDIPYEQYF. In DNA form, the CDR3 reads TGTGCCACCCGTAAAGACATACCCTACGAGCAGTACTTC.

The chain links TRBV6-5 to TRBJ2-1, with D maybe TRBD2 (6 bases). Germline V gives CDR1 MNHEY, CDR2 SVGAGI. The CDR3 extends over 12 amino acids. Trimming pared 2 bases from V and 11 bases from J, leaving 10 bases between. CDR3 loop: CASSYEGLKQFF. The CDR3 DNA reads TGTGCCAGCAGTTACGAGGGACTTAAGCAGTTCTTC.

This sequence joins TRBV5-6 and TRBJ1-1, with D maybe TRBD1 (5 bases). This CDR3 has 16 amino acids. The V end was cut by 4 bases, the J end by 5 bases, with 21 bases between. The germline V gene encodes CDR1 SGHDT and CDR2 YYEEEE. CDR3 in DNA: TGTGCCAGCAGCCCGGAGGGCAGGGTCAAAGGGACTGAAGCTTTCTTT. Protein product: CASSPEGRVKGTEAFF.

This clone was observed a single time. The genes are TRBV7-9 and TRBJ2-7; D perhaps matches TRBD2 (7 bases). Per the germline V gene, CDR1 is SEHNR and CDR2 is FQNEAQ (reference sequence). The V end lost 0 bases, the J end lost 2 bases, and 11 bases lay between the germline ends. This CDR3 spans 15 amino acids. The CDR3 DNA is TGTGCCAGCAGCTTAGCGCGGGGGCCCACCTACGAGCAGTACTTC. Its protein product is CASSLARGPTYEQYF.

The table lists this clone with a count of one. The chain employs TRBV6-5 and TRBJ2-1, with a possible D match to TRBD2 (6 bases). CDR3 length equals 14 residues. With 2 bases removed from V and 10 bases from J, the gap between germline ends came to 15 bases. CDR1 and CDR2 from the germline V gene are MNHEY and SVGAGI. CDR3 residues: CASSYTDYAPEQFF. CDR3 coding DNA: TGTGCCAGCAGTTACACGGACTATGCCCCCGAGCAGTTCTTC.

This chain links TRBV6-1 with TRBJ2-7; 7 bases match TRBD1. Germline CDR1 and CDR2: MNHNS and SASEGT. Trimming took 6 bases from V and 2 from J; bases not matched to a gene: 13. The CDR3 totals 16 residues. In DNA form, the CDR3 reads TGTGCCAGCAGAGAAACAAACAGGGGCCGAACCTACGAGCAGTACTTC. Translation gives CASRETNRGRTYEQYF.

This clone has a handful of counts. The chain is built from TRBV27 and TRBJ1-2, with D perhaps TRBD1 (6 bases). The CDR3 contains 14 residues. The V gene lost 4 bases and the J gene lost 0 bases, with 9 bases spanning the gap. Germline V gives CDR1 MNHEY, CDR2 SMNVEV (reference sequence). The CDR3 DNA reads as TGTGCCAGCAGTTGGGACAAGGCTAACTATGGCTACACCTTC. Translating it yields CASSWDKANYGYTF.